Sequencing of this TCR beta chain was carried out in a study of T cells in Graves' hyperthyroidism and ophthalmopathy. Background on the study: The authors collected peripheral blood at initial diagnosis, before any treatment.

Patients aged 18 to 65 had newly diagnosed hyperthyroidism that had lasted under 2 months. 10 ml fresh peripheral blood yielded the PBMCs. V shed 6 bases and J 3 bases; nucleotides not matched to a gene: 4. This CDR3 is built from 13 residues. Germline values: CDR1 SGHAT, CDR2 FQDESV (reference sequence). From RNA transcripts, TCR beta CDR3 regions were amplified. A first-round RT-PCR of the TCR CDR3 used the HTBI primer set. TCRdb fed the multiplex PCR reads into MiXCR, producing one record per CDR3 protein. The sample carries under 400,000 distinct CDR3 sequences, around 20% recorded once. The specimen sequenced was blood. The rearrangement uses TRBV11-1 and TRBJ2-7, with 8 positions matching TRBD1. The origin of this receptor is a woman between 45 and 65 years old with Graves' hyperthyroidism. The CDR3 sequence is CASRTGAHYEQYF. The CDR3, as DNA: TGTGCCAGCAGGACAGGGGCGCACTACGAGCAGTACTTC.